This TCR beta chain was sequenced in a study of response to subunit inactivated influenza vaccine. In TCRdb, the RT-PCR reads were re-called with MiXCR into one record per CDR3 protein. This table has approximately 500,000 distinct CDR3 sequences, about 14% appearing once. This clonotype was found a few times. Its target is unknown. The trim removed 2 bases at V and 8 bases at J, leaving 6 bases unmatched. CDR1 and CDR2 from the germline V gene are DFQATT and SNEGSKA (reference sequence). The CDR3 sequence is 13 residues long. Study observations and caveats: Few new T cells, the authors suggested, are recruited by each seasonal influenza vaccination.

The chain employs TRBV20-1 and TRBJ2-1, with 7 bases matching TRBD1. Material: PBMCs from blood, obtained approximately 12 days after vaccination. This TCR came from a man aged 45-65 years who received an inactivated influenza vaccine. The CDR3 DNA is TGCAGTGCTAGACTGCGGACAGGTCATGAGCAGTTCTTC. Translated: CSARLRTGHEQFF.